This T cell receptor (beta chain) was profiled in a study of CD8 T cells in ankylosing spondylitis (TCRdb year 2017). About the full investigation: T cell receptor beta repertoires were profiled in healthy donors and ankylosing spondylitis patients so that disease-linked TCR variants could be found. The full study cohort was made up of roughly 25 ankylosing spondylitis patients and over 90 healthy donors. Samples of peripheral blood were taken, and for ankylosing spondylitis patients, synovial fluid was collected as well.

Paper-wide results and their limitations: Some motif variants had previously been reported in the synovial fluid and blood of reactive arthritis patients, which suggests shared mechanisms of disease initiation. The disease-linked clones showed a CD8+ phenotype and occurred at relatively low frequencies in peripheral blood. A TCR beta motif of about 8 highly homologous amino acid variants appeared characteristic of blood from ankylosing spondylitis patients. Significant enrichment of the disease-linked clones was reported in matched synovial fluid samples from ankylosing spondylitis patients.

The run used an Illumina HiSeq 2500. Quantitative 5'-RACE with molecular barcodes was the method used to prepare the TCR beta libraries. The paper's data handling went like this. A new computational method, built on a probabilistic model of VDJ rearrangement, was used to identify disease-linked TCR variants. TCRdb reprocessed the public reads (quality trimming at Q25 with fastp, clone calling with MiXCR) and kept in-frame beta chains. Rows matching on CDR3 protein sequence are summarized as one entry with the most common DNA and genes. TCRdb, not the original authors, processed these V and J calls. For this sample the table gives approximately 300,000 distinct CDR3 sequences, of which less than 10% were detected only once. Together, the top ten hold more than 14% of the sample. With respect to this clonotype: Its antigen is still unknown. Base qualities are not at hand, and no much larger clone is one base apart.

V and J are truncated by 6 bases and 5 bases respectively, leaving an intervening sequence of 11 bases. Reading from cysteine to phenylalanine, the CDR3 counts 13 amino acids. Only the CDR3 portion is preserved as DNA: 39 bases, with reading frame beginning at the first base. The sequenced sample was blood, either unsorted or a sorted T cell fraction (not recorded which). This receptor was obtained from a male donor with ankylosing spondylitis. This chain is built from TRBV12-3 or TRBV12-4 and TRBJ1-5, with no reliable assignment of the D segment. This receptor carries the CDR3 CASRPDDHQPQHF. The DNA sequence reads TGTGCCAGCAGACCCGACGACCATCAGCCCCAGCATTTT.